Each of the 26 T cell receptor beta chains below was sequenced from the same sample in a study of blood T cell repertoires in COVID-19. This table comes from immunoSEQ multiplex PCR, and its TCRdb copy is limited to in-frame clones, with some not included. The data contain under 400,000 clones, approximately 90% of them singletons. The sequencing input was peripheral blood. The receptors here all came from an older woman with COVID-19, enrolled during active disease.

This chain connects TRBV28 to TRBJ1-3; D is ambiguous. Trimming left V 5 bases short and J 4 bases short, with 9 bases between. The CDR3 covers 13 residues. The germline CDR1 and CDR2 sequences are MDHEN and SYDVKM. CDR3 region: CASSLPTGNTIYF. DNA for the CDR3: TGTGCCAGCAGTCTGCCTACCGGAAACACCATATATTTT.

The CDR3 reads CASSFGGRSYNSPLHF. CDR3 nucleotides: TGTGCCAGCAGCTTTGGAGGCCGCTCCTATAATTCACCCCTCCACTTT. The chain carries TRBV7-6 and TRBJ1-6; no clear D gene. The CDR3 loop spans 16 amino acids. In germline, CDR1 is SGHVS, CDR2 FNYEAQ. V lost 3 bases, J lost 0 bases, and 9 bases lay in between.

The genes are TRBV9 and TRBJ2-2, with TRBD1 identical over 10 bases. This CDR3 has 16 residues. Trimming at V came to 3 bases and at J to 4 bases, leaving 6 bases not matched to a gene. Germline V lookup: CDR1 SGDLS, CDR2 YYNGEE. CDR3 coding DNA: TGTGCCAGCAGCGCAGACAGGGGGCGCATCACCGGGGAGCTGTTTTTT. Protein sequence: CASSADRGRITGELFF.

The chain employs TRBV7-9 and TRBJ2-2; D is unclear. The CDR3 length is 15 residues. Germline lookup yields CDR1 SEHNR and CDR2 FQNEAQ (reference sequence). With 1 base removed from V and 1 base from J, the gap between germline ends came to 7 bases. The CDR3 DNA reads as TGTGCCAGCAGCTTAGATAGAGGGAACACCGGGGAGCTGTTTTTT. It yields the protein CASSLDRGNTGELFF.

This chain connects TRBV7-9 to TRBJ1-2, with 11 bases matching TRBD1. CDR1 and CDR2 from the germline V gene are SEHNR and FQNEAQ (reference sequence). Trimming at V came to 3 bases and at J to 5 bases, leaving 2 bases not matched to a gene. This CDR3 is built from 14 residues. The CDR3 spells CASSFGQGAYGYTF. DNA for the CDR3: TGTGCCAGCAGCTTTGGACAGGGGGCGTATGGCTACACCTTC.

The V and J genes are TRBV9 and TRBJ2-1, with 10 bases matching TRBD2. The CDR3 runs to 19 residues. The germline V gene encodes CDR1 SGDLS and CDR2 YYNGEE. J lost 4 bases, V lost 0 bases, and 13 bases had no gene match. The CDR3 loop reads CASSVASGGRPFAYNEQFF. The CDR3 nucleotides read TGTGCCAGCAGCGTAGCTAGCGGGGGCCGACCTTTCGCTTACAATGAGCAGTTCTTC.

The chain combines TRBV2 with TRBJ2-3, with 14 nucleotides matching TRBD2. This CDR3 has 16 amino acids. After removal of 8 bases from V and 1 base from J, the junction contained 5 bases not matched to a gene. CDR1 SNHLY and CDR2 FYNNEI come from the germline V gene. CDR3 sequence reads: CASLPGLAGGTDTQYF. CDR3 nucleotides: TGTGCCAGCTTACCGGGACTAGCGGGGGGCACAGATACGCAGTATTTT.

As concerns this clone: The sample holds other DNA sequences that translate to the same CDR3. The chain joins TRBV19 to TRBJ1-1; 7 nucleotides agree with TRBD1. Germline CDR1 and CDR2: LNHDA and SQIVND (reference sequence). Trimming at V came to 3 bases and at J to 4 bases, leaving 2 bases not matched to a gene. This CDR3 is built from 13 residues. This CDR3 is CASSIQGGTEAFF. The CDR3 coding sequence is TGTGCCAGTAGTATTCAGGGGGGCACTGAAGCTTTCTTT.

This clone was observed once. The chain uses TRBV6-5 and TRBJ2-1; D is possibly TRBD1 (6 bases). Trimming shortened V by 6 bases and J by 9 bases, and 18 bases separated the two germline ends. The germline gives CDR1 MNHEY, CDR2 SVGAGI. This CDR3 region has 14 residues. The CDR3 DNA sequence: TGTGCCAGCAGCCGCCCCCCGGAGACAGGTGAGCAGTTCTTC. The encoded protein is CASSRPPETGEQFF.

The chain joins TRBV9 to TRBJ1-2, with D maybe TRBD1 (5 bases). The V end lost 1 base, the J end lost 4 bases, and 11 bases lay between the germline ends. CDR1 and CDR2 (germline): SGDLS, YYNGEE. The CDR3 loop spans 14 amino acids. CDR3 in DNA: TGTGCCAGCAGCGTAACCTACAGGAGCTATGGCTACACCTTC. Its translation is CASSVTYRSYGYTF.

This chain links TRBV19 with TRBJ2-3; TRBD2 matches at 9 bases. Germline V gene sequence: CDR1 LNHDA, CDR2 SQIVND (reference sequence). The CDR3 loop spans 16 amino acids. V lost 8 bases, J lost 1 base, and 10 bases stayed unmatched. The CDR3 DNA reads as TGTGCCAGTGCAGCGGGGGGCAATTTTGGCACAGATACGCAGTATTTT. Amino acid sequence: CASAAGGNFGTDTQYF.

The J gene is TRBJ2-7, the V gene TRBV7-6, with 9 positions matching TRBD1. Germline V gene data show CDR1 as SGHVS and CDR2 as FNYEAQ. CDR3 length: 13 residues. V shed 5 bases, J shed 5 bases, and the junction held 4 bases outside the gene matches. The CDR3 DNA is TGTGCCAGCAGCCGAGGGACAGGGAACGAGCAGTACTTC. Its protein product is CASSRGTGNEQYF.

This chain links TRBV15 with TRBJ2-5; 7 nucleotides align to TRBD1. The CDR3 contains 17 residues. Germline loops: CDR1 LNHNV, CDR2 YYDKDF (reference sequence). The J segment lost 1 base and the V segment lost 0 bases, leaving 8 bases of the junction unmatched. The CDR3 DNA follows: TGTGCCACCAGCAGAGATAAGACAGGGACCCCCCAAGAGACCCAGTACTTC. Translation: CATSRDKTGTPQETQYF.

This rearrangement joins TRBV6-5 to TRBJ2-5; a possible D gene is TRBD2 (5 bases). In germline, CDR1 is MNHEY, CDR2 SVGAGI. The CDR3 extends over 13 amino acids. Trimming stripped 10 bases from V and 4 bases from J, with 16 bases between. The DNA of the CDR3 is TGTGCCACCGACGGGGTCGGAGGAGAGACCCAGTACTTC. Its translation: CATDGVGGETQYF.

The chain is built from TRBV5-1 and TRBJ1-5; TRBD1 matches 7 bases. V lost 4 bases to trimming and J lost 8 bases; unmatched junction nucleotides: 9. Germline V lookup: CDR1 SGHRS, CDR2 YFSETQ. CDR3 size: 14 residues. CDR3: CASSVQGSGEPQHF. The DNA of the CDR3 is TGCGCCAGCAGCGTACAGGGGTCGGGGGAGCCCCAGCATTTT.

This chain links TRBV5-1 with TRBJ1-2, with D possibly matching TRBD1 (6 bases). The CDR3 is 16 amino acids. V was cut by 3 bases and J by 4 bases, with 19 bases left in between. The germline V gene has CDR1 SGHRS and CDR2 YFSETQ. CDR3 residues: CASSSFSYRVSYGYTF. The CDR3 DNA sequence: TGCGCCAGCAGCTCCTTTTCCTACAGGGTGAGCTATGGCTACACCTTC.

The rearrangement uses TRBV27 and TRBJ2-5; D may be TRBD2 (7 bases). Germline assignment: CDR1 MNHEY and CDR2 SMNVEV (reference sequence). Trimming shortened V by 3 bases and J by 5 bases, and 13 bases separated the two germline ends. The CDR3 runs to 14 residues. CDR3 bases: TGTGCCAGCAGTTTGGGGGGGCTGGGGGAGACCCAGTACTTC. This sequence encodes CASSLGGLGETQYF.

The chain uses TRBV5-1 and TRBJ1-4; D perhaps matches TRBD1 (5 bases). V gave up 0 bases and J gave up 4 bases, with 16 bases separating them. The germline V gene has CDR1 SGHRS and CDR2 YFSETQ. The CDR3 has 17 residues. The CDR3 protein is CASSLVLASGINEKLFF. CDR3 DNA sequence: TGCGCCAGCAGCTTGGTCCTGGCGTCAGGGATTAATGAAAAACTGTTTTTT.

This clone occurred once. The CDR3 nucleotides are TGTGCCAGCAGTCCCGGGACAGGGTATTCACCCCTCCACTTT. It encodes CASSPGTGYSPLHF. The chain has TRBV7-9 and TRBJ1-6; 9 bases are shared with TRBD1. The CDR3 totals 14 residues. V shed 6 bases, J shed 8 bases, and the junction held 5 bases outside the gene matches. CDR1 SEHNR and CDR2 FQNEAQ come from the germline V gene (reference sequence).

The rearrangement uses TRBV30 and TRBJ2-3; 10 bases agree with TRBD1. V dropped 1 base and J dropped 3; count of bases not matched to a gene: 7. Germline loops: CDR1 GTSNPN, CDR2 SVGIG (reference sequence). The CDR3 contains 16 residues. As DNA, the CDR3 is TGTGCCTGGAGTGCCAGGGACAGGGGCAGGACAGATACGCAGTATTTT. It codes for CAWSARDRGRTDTQYF.

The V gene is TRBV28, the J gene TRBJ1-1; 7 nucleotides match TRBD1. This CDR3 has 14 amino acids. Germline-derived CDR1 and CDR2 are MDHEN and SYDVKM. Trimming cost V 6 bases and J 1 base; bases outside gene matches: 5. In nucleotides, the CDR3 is TGTGCCAGCAGGAGGACAGGATCGAACACTGAAGCTTTCTTT. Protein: CASRRTGSNTEAFF.

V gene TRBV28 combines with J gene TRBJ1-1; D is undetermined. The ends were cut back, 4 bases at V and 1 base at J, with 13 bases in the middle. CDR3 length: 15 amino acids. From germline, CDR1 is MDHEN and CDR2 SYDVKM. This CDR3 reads CASSSQEGWNTEAFF. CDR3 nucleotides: TGTGCCAGCAGTTCTCAAGAGGGATGGAACACTGAAGCTTTCTTT.

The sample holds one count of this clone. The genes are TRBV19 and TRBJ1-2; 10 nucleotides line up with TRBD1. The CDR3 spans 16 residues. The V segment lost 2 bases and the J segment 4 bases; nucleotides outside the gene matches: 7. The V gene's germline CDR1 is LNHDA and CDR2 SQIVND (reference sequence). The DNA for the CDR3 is TGTGCCAGTAGTATAATAGCGGGACAGGGGATCTATGGCTACACCTTC. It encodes CASSIIAGQGIYGYTF.

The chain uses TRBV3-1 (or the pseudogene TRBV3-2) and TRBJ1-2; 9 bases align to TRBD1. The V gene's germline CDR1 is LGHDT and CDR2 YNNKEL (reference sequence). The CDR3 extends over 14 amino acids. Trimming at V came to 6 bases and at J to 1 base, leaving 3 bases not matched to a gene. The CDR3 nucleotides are TGTGCCAGCAGTCGGACAGGGGATAACTATGGCTACACCTTC. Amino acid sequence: CASSRTGDNYGYTF.

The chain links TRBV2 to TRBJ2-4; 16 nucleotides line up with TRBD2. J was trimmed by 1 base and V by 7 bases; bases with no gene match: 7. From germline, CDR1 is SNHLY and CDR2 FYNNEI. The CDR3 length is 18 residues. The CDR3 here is CASTQGLAGGPAKNIQYF. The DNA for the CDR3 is TGTGCCAGCACCCAGGGACTAGCGGGGGGGCCGGCCAAAAACATTCAGTACTTC.

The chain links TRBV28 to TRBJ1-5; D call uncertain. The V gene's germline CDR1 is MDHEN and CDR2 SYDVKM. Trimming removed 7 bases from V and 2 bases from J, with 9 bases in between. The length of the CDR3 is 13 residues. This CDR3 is CASISGGNQPQHF. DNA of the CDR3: TGTGCCAGCATAAGCGGGGGCAATCAGCCCCAGCATTTT.